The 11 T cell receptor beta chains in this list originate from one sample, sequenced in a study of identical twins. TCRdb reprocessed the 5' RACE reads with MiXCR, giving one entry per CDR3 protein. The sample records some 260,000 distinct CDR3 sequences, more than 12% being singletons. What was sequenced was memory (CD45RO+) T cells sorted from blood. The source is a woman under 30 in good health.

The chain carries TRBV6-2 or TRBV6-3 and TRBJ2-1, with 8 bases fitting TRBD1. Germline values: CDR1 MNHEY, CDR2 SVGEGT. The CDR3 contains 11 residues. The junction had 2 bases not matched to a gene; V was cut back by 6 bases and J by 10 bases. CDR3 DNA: TGTGCCAGCAGAGACAGGGGAGAGCAGTTCTTC. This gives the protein CASRDRGEQFF.

CDR3 DNA: TGTGCCAGCAGAGCCGGGACAGGGAACACAGATACGCAGTATTTT. Protein: CASRAGTGNTDTQYF. The gene calls are TRBV7-6 and TRBJ2-3; 9 bases are a match to TRBD1. CDR3 length equals 15 residues. The germline V gene encodes CDR1 SGHVS and CDR2 FNYEAQ. With V trimmed by 6 bases and J by 2 bases, 6 bases remained unmatched.

Here the CDR3 DNA reads TGCAGTGCTAGACTAGCGGGGGAGGCAGATACGCAGTATTTT. Protein sequence: CSARLAGEADTQYF. This chain uses TRBV20-1 with TRBJ2-3, with 10 bases fitting TRBD2. The CDR3 covers 14 residues. V lost 2 bases, J lost 4 bases, and 3 bases stayed unmatched. Germline V CDR1 and CDR2: DFQATT, SNEGSKA (reference sequence).

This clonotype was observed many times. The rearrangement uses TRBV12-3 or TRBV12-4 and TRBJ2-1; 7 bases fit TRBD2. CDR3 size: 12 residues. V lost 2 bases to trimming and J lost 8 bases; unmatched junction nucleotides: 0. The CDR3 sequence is CASSLRGDEQFF. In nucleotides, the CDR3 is TGTGCCAGCAGTTTACGGGGGGATGAGCAGTTCTTC.

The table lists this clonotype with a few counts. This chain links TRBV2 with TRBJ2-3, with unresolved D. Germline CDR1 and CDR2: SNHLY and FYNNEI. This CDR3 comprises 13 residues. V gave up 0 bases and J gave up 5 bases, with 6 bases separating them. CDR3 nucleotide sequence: TGTGCCAGCAGTGAAGCGTTGGGAGATACGCAGTATTTT. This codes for CASSEALGDTQYF.

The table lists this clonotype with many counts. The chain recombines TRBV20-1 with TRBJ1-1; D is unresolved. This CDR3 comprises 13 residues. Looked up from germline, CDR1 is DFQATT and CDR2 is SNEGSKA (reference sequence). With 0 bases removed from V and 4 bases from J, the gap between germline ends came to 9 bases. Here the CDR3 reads CSARDLTATEAFF. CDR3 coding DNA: TGCAGTGCTAGAGATTTGACGGCCACTGAAGCTTTCTTT.

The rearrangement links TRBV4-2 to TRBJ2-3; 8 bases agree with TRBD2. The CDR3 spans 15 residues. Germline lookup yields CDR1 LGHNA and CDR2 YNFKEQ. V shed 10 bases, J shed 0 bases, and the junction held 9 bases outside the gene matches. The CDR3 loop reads CATRTSLVSTDTQYF. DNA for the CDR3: TGTGCCACCAGGACTAGCCTTGTGAGCACAGATACGCAGTATTTT.

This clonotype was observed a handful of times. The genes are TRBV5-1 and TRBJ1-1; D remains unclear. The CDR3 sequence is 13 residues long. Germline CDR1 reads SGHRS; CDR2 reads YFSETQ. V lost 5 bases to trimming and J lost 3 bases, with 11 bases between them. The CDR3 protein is CASRPPEDTEAFF. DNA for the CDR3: TGCGCCAGCAGGCCGCCCGAGGACACTGAAGCTTTCTTT.

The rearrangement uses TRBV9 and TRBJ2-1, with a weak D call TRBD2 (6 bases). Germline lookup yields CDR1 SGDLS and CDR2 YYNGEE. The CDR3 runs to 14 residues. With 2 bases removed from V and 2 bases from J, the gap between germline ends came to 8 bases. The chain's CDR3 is CASSVSGTYNEQFF. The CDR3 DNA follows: TGTGCCAGCAGCGTTAGCGGAACCTACAATGAGCAGTTCTTC.

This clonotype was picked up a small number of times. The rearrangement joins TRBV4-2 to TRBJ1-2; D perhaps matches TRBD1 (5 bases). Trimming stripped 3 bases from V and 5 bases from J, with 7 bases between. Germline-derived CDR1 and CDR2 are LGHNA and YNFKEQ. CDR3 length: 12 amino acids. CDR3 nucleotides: TGTGCCAGCAGCCAGAGGGGTTATGGCTACACCTTC. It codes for CASSQRGYGYTF.

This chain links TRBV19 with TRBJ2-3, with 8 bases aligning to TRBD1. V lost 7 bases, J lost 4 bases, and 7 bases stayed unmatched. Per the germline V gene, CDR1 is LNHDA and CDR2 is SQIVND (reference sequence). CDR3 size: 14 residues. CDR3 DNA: TGTGCCAGTAACCGGGACAGGCGATCAGATACGCAGTATTTT. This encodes CASNRDRRSDTQYF.